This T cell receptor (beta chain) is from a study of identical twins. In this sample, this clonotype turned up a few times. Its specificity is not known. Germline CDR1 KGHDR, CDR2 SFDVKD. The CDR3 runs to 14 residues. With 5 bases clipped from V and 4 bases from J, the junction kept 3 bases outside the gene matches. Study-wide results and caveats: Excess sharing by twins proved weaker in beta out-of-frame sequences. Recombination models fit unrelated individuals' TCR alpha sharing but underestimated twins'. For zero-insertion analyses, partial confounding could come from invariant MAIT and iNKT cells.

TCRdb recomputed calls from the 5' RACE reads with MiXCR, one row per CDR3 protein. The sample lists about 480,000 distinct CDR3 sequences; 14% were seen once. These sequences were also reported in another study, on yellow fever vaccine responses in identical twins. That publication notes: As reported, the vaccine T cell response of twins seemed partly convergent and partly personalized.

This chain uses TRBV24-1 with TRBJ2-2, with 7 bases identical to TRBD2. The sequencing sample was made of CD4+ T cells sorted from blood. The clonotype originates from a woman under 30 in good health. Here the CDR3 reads CATSVGGSTGELFF. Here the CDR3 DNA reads TGTGCCACCAGTGTGGGAGGGAGCACCGGGGAGCTGTTTTTT.